Described below is a single T cell receptor (beta chain) sequence and its context. The antigen remains undetermined. The CDR3 covers 16 residues. The germline V gene has CDR1 SGDLS and CDR2 YYNGEE. V lost 2 bases to trimming and J lost 4 bases; unmatched junction nucleotides: 7. Sequenced by immunoSEQ multiplex PCR; TCRdb stores in-frame clones only, minus some. The table records under 35,000 clones, 85% to 95% of them present only once. Donors were patients with active juvenile idiopathic arthritis. These data are taken from a study of circulating and synovial CD4+ cells in juvenile arthritis. Study conclusions and caveats: These repertoires were less diverse than bulk blood CD4 repertoires. Overlap with synovium rose as more T cells were sequenced. Circulating pathogenic-like lymphocytes shared a substantially higher fraction of CDR3 sequences with synovium than bulk blood.

The sample comprised CD4+ T cells from blood. This receptor was obtained from a human donor with juvenile idiopathic arthritis. The V and J genes are TRBV9 and TRBJ2-7; TRBD2 aligns across 12 bases. The CDR3: CASSVGTSGLVYEQYF. CDR3 nucleotides: TGTGCCAGCAGCGTCGGGACTAGCGGGTTGGTGTACGAGCAGTACTTC.